This T cell receptor beta chain is drawn from a study of T cell responses to AZD1222 COVID-19 vaccine. Study results and limitations: Spike-specific TCR breadth and depth rose after two AZD1222 doses. Among the donors, most were white British and more were female, and clonal diversity was possibly underestimated.

Comments on this clone: Its antigen remains unidentified.

Profiling relied on immunoSEQ multiplex PCR, and the TCRdb table lists in-frame clones only, not all of them. Of some 110,000 clones listed, roughly nine tenths were seen once; the top ten hold 4% to 4.5%. Germline CDR1 reads SNHLY; CDR2 reads FYNNEI. V lost 6 bases to trimming and J lost 2 bases, with 11 bases between them. The CDR3 loop spans 14 amino acids. V gene TRBV2 combines with J gene TRBJ1-5; the D is unclear. The clonotype originates from an adult in good health. Sequencing was performed on peripheral blood, taken on day 0 of AZD1222 vaccination. The CDR3 loop reads CASSQHGGNQPQHF. The CDR3 region has the DNA TGTGCCAGCAGCCAACATGGGGGCAATCAGCCCCAGCATTTT.